One sample yielded the 28 T cell receptor beta chains listed below, sequenced in a study of blood T cells in healthy people across ages (dated by TCRdb to the mid-2010s). The library came from 5' RACE. Sequenced on an Illumina HiSeq 2500. A second PCR of 7 to 11 cycles was performed with a sample-barcoded 5' primer and a J-beta primer mix. In-frame beta chains were kept once TCRdb had trimmed the public reads at Q25 with fastp and called clones with MiXCR. Here each entry gathers all rows of one CDR3 protein and keeps the most common genes and DNA. The sample records 850,000 to 1,100,000 distinct CDR3 sequences, 30% to 40% of which are singletons. About 12% of the sample lies in the top ten. Sample: blood. All receptors derive from a man between 18 and 29 years old in good health.

This clonotype has a handful of counts. The chain couples TRBV7-2 to TRBJ2-3; no clear D. V was clipped by 6 bases and J by 5 bases, with 9 bases between them. The CDR3 contains 12 residues. Germline CDR1 SGHTA, CDR2 FQGNSA. Here the CDR3 DNA reads TGTGCCAGCAGACAAACGGGAGATACGCAGTATTTT. As protein: CASRQTGDTQYF.

The sample holds a few counts of this clonotype. The chain carries TRBV28 and TRBJ2-3; the D gene could be TRBD1 or TRBD2 (6 bases each). The CDR3 extends over 15 amino acids. Germline CDR1 is MDHEN and CDR2 is SYDVKM. The germline V and J ends were trimmed by 2 bases and 4 bases, with 13 bases remaining between them. The CDR3 DNA reads TGTGCCAGCAGTTTAGCGGGGACAATAGCAGATACGCAGTATTTT. Its protein is CASSLAGTIADTQYF.

This clonotype has a handful of counts. The rearrangement uses TRBV5-1 and TRBJ1-6, with no clear D. Germline CDR1 SGHRS, CDR2 YFSETQ. This CDR3 is built from 14 residues. Trimming stripped 2 bases from V and 6 bases from J, with 9 bases between. CDR3 nucleotide sequence: TGCGCCAGCAGCTTCGACGGGTTTAATTCACCCCTCCACTTT. Translation: CASSFDGFNSPLHF.

The chain combines TRBV7-2 with TRBJ1-1; 12 bases are shared with TRBD1. J lost 3 bases, V lost 5 bases, and 19 bases had no gene match. The germline CDR1 and CDR2 sequences are SGHTA and FQGNSA. CDR3 length: 20 residues. The CDR3 here is CASSISSPGTGGPGDTEAFF. CDR3 DNA sequence: TGTGCCAGCAGCATAAGTTCCCCCGGGACAGGGGGCCCAGGGGACACTGAAGCTTTCTTT.

This sequence joins TRBV7-9 and TRBJ1-4, with D uncertain. V was shortened by 5 bases and J by 7 bases, with 14 bases between the two germline ends. The CDR3 runs to 14 residues. Germline CDR1 is SEHNR and CDR2 is FQNEAQ (reference sequence). The CDR3 region has the DNA TGTGCCAGCAGCCTCCCCGGTACGGGTGAAAAACTGTTTTTT. Protein: CASSLPGTGEKLFF. The full variable domain, completed using reference TRBV7-9 and TRBJ1-4, is DTGVSQNPRHKITKRGQNVTFRCDPISEHNRLYWYRQTLGQGPEFLTYFQNEAQLEKSRLLSDRFSAERPKGSFSTLEIQRTEQGDSAMYLCASSLPGTGEKLFFGSGTQLSVL.

The gene calls are TRBV9 and TRBJ1-2; TRBD1 might be the D (6 bases). The CDR3 consists of 15 residues. Germline V gene data show CDR1 as SGDLS and CDR2 as YYNGEE. V lost 7 bases and J 5 bases, leaving 21 bases between the germline ends. CDR3 in amino acids: CASSTSGAGGYGYTF. CDR3 nucleotides: TGTGCCAGCTCTACTTCGGGGGCAGGCGGGTATGGCTACACCTTC.

This chain uses TRBV20-1 with TRBJ1-1; 7 bases are shared with TRBD1. The CDR3 contains 17 residues. V was clipped by 5 bases and J by 4 bases; unmatched bases: 19. Germline V CDR1 and CDR2: DFQATT, SNEGSKA (reference sequence). The CDR3 bases are TGCAGTGCTTCCCCCCCGAGGACAGGTATCTTGCGCACTGAAGCTTTCTTT. Protein: CSASPPRTGILRTEAFF.

This rearrangement joins TRBV20-1 to TRBJ1-4; 7 bases match TRBD1. CDR3 size: 15 residues. V was clipped by 3 bases and J by 0 bases; unmatched bases: 4. The germline V gene encodes CDR1 DFQATT and CDR2 SNEGSKA (reference sequence). CDR3 loop: CSARAGGSTNEKLFF. CDR3 bases: TGCAGTGCTAGGGCAGGGGGTTCAACTAATGAAAAACTGTTTTTT.

The V gene is TRBV21-1, the J gene TRBJ2-1; the DNA was not compared with TRBD2, the D call given in the table. TRBV21-1 is tagged as a pseudogene. This CDR3 is 16 amino acids long. CDR3 DNA sequence: TGTGCCAGCCCCGAAAGAGCGGGGGGGCTATACAATGAGCAGTTCTTC. Encoded protein: CASPERAGGLYNEQFF.

The chain combines TRBV2 with TRBJ2-2; 8 nucleotides align to TRBD1. Germline lookup yields CDR1 SNHLY and CDR2 FYNNEI. This CDR3 is 18 amino acids long. Germline trimming cut 0 bases from V and 1 base from J; bases unmatched to any gene: 7. CDR3 residues: CASSEASDRGLNTGELFF. The CDR3 nucleotides are TGTGCCAGCAGTGAAGCTTCAGACAGGGGCCTGAACACCGGGGAGCTGTTTTTT.

J is TRBJ1-1 and V is TRBV18; tentative D call: TRBD1 (5 bases). Trimming shortened V by 3 bases and J by 0 bases, and 17 bases separated the two germline ends. This CDR3 region has 17 residues. In germline, CDR1 is KGHSH, CDR2 LQKENI. The CDR3 here is CASSPRSGWEMNTEAFF. The CDR3 DNA reads as TGTGCCAGCTCACCCCGGTCAGGGTGGGAAATGAACACTGAAGCTTTCTTT.

This chain links TRBV9 with TRBJ1-1; 7 nucleotides match TRBD1. Germline-derived CDR1 and CDR2 are SGDLS and YYNGEE. The CDR3 spans 15 residues. V was pared by 3 bases and J by 1 base, with 6 bases of the junction left unmatched. CDR3 coding DNA: TGTGCCAGCAGCGCGACAGGGAAACCGAACACTGAAGCTTTCTTT. Its translation is CASSATGKPNTEAFF.

This rearrangement joins TRBV6-2 or TRBV6-3 to TRBJ2-3; D perhaps matches TRBD1 (5 bases). This CDR3 contains 14 residues. The germline V and J ends were trimmed by 2 bases and 6 bases, with 12 bases remaining between them. Germline V lookup: CDR1 MNHEY, CDR2 SVGEGT. CDR3 DNA sequence: TGTGCCAGCAGTTACCCTAACAGGTCGGATACGCAGTATTTT. It yields the protein CASSYPNRSDTQYF.

In the case of this clonotype: This may come from a read error, since a much larger clone is one base off. The chain employs TRBV7-3 and TRBJ1-2, with 7 bases that match TRBD1. The CDR3 length is 15 residues. Germline CDR1 and CDR2: SGHTA and FQGTGA. CDR3: CASNLQGTANYGYTF. CDR3 DNA sequence: TGTGCCAGCAACTTACAGGGGACAGCTAACTATGGCTACACCTTC. The full variable domain, completed using reference TRBV7-3 and TRBJ1-2, is GAGVSQTPSNKVTEKGKYVELRCDPISGHTALYWYRQSLGQGPEFLIYFQGTGAADDSGLPNDRFFAVRPEGSVSTLKIQRTERGDSAVYLCASNLQGTANYGYTFGSGTRLTVV.

CDR3 sequence: CSARGAGKATEAFF. The CDR3 region has the DNA TGCAGTGCTAGAGGAGCAGGGAAGGCCACTGAAGCTTTCTTT. V usage is TRBV20-1 and J usage is TRBJ1-1; D may be TRBD1 (5 bases). The CDR3 contains 14 residues. V was shortened by 1 base and J by 4 bases, with 13 bases between the two germline ends. Germline V gene sequence: CDR1 DFQATT, CDR2 SNEGSKA (reference sequence).

This chain connects TRBV5-1 to TRBJ2-1; TRBD2 might be the D (6 bases). This CDR3 has 16 amino acids. From germline, CDR1 is SGHRS and CDR2 YFSETQ. Trimming removed 3 bases from V and 4 bases from J, with 17 bases in between. The DNA for the CDR3 is TGCGCCAGCAGCTCCCCGGGAGCCGCCAGATACAATGAGCAGTTCTTC. It is translated as CASSSPGAARYNEQFF.

Notes on this clonotype: The junction differs from germline at one of its ends, possibly a read error. This rearrangement joins TRBV20-1 to TRBJ2-3; a possible D gene is TRBD2 (5 bases). This CDR3 comprises 15 residues. Germline values: CDR1 DFQATT, CDR2 SNEGSKA (reference sequence). The CDR3 spells CSAAGSTGNTDAQYF. As DNA, the CDR3 is TGCAGTGCTGCGGGCTCCACGGGAAACACAGATGCGCAGTATTTT.

A few counts support this clonotype. The chain links TRBV19 to TRBJ1-5; D not resolved. The V end was cut by 3 bases, the J end by 2 bases, with 20 bases between. CDR1 and CDR2 from the germline V gene are LNHDA and SQIVND (reference sequence). The CDR3 has 18 amino acids. The CDR3 spells CASSMEENDWFGNQPQHF. The CDR3 nucleotides read TGTGCCAGTAGTATGGAAGAAAATGACTGGTTCGGCAATCAGCCCCAGCATTTT. The entire variable domain, with the rest obtained from reference TRBV19 and TRBJ1-5, is as follows: DGGITQSPKYLFRKEGQNVTLSCEQNLNHDAMYWYRQDPGQGLRLIYYSQIVNDFQKGDIAEGYSVSREKKESFPLTVTSAQKNPTAFYLCASSMEENDWFGNQPQHFGDGTRLSIL.

The DNA of the CDR3 is TGTGCCAGCAGTTTGGGGGACGCCACCGGGGAGCTGTTTTTT. This codes for CASSLGDATGELFF. V gene TRBV27 combines with J gene TRBJ2-2; D might be TRBD1 or TRBD2, each matching 5 bases. Germline V gene lookup returns CDR1 MNHEY and CDR2 SMNVEV (reference sequence). This CDR3 comprises 14 residues. The ends were cut back, 3 bases at V and 4 bases at J, with 9 bases in the middle.

Of note for this clonotype: At one boundary the junction diverges from the germline segment, which might be a read error. The V call is TRBV5-1, the J call TRBJ1-2; tentatively, D is TRBD1 (6 bases). CDR3 length: 16 amino acids. CDR1 and CDR2 (germline): SGHRS, YFSETQ. CDR3 nucleotides: TGCGCCAGCAGTTTGGCGGCGACAGGTCATAACTATGGCTACACCTTC. Its protein product is CASSLAATGHNYGYTF.

The J gene is TRBJ1-3, the V gene TRBV4-2, with no clear D. The CDR3 contains 13 residues. Germline V CDR1 and CDR2: LGHNA, YNFKEQ. The V and J ends lost 8 bases and 0 bases respectively, with 8 bases between them. The CDR3 DNA follows: TGTGCCAGCCGACTCTACTCTGGAAACACCATATATTTT. This codes for CASRLYSGNTIYF.

A word on this clonotype: This may be a read error: a much more frequent sequence differs by one nucleotide. This chain uses TRBV6-6 with TRBJ2-1; TRBD1 matches 8 bases. Germline CDR1 is MNHNY and CDR2 is SVGAGI (reference sequence). J gave up 6 bases and V 4 bases, and 8 bases lay outside the gene matches. This CDR3 is built from 15 residues. The CDR3 sequence: CASSSDREVCNEQFF. CDR3 nucleotides: TGTGCCAGCAGTTCGGACAGGGAGGTTTGCAATGAGCAGTTCTTC.

This clonotype was seen a handful of times. The rearrangement joins TRBV7-9 to TRBJ2-3; D gene uncertain. The CDR3 spans 15 residues. Germline V gives CDR1 SEHNR, CDR2 FQNEAQ (reference sequence). V gave up 3 bases and J gave up 2 bases, with 12 bases separating them. The CDR3 loop reads CASSFRTAYTDTQYF. The CDR3 region has the DNA TGTGCCAGCAGCTTCCGGACGGCTTACACAGATACGCAGTATTTT.

The rearrangement links TRBV20-1 to TRBJ2-1; 8 nucleotides line up with TRBD1. The germline CDR1 and CDR2 sequences are DFQATT and SNEGSKA (reference sequence). CDR3 size: 12 residues. V shed 5 bases and J 8 bases; nucleotides not matched to a gene: 5. For the CDR3, the DNA is TGCAGTGCTGGCACAGGGGGAGATGAGCAGTTCTTC. It codes for CSAGTGGDEQFF.

The chain recombines TRBV20-1 with TRBJ2-3; D is tentatively TRBD1 or TRBD2 (5 bases each). The CDR3 sequence is 14 residues long. The germline CDR1 and CDR2 sequences are DFQATT and SNEGSKA (reference sequence). This CDR3 is CSGVGDHRGDTQYF. CDR3 DNA sequence: TGCAGCGGGGTCGGGGACCATCGAGGGGATACGCAGTATTTT.

This clonotype was detected only a few times. The CDR3 spells CAISEPPQNIQYF. The CDR3 region has the DNA TGTGCCATCAGTGAGCCACCGCAAAACATTCAGTACTTC. This sequence joins TRBV10-3 and TRBJ2-4, with no clear D. The CDR3 has 13 residues. Germline assignment: CDR1 ENHRY and CDR2 SYGVKD. V lost 2 bases and J lost 5, with 7 bases in between.

The chain is built from TRBV29-1 and TRBJ2-3; 12 bases map to TRBD2. There are 15 residues in the CDR3. Germline V lookup: CDR1 SQVTM, CDR2 ANQGSEA. Losses at the gene ends were 7 bases for V and 0 bases for J; bases not matched to a gene: 5. This CDR3 is CSGTSGASSTDTQYF. CDR3 in DNA: TGCAGCGGGACTAGCGGGGCTTCTAGCACAGATACGCAGTATTTT.

The rearrangement joins TRBV6-2 or TRBV6-3 to TRBJ1-2; no clear D gene. Germline lookup yields CDR1 MNHEY and CDR2 SVGEGT. The CDR3 has 14 amino acids. V was cut by 6 bases and J by 3 bases, with 14 bases left in between. Here the CDR3 DNA reads TGTGCCAGCAGGAATGATGACGGATACTATGGCTACACCTTC. This codes for CASRNDDGYYGYTF.